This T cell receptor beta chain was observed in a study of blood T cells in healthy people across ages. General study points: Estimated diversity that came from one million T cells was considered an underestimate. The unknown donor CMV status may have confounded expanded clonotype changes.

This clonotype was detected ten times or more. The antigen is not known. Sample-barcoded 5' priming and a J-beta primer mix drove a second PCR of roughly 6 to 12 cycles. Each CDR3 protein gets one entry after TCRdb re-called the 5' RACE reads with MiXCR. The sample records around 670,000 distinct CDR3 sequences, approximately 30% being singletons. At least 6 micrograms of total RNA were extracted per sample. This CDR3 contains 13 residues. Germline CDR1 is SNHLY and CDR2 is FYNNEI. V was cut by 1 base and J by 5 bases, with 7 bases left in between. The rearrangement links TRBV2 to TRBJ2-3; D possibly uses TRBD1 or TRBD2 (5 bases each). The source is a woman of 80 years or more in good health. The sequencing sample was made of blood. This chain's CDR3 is CASSEGGEDTQYF. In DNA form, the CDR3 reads TGTGCCAGCAGTGAAGGAGGGGAAGATACGCAGTATTTT.